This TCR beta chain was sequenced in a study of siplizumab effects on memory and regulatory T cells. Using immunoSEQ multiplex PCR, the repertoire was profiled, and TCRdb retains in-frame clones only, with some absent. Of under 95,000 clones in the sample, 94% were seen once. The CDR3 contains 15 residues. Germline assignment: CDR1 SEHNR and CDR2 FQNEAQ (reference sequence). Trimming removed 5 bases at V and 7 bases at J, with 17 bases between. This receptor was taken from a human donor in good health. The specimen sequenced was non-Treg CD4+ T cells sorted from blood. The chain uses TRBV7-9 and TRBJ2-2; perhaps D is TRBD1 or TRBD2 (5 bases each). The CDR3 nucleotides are TGTGCCAGCAGCCCTGACGGGACGAGGAGCGGGGAGCTGTTTTTT. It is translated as CASSPDGTRSGELFF. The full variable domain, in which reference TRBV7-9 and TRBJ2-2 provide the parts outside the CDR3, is DTGVSQNPRHKITKRGQNVTFRCDPISEHNRLYWYRQTLGQGPEFLTYFQNEAQLEKSRLLSDRFSAERPKGSFSTLEIQRTEQGDSAMYLCASSPDGTRSGELFFGEGSRLTVL.